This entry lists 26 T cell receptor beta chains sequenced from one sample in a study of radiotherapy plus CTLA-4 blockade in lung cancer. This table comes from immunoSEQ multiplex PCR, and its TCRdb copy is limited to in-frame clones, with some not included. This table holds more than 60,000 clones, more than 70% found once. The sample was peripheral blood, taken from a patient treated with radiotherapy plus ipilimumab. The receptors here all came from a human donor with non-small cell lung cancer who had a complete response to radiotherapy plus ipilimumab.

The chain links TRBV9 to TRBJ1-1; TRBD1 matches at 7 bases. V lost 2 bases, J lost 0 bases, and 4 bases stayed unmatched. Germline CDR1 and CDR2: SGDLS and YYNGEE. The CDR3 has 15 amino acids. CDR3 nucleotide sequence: TGTGCCAGCAGCGTTGCAGGGGGAATGAACACTGAAGCTTTCTTT. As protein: CASSVAGGMNTEAFF.

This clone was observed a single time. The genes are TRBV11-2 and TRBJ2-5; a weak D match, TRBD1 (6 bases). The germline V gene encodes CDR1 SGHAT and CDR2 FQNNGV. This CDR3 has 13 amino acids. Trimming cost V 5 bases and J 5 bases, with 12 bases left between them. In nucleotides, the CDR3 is TGTGCCAGCAGCCAGGGACATATGGAGACCCAGTACTTC. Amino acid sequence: CASSQGHMETQYF. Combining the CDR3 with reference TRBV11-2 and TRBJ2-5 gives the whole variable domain EAGVAQSPRYKIIEKRQSVAFWCNPISGHATLYWYQQILGQGPKLLIQFQNNGVVDDSQLPKDRFSAERLKGVDSTLKIQPAKLEDSAVYLCASSQGHMETQYFGPGTRLLVL.

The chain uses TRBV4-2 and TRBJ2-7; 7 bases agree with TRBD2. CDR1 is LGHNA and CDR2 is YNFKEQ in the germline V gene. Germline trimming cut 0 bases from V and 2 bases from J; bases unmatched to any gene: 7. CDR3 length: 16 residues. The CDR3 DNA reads TGTGCCAGCAGCCAAGATCCGTCTAGCGGCGCCTACGAGCAGTACTTC. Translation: CASSQDPSSGAYEQYF.

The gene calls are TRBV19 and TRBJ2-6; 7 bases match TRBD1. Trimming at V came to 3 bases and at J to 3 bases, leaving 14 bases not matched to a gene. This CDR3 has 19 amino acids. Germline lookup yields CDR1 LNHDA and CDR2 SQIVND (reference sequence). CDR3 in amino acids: CASSMVGTGVVIGANVLTF. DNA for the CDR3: TGTGCCAGTAGTATGGTGGGCACAGGGGTCGTGATTGGGGCCAACGTCCTGACTTTC.

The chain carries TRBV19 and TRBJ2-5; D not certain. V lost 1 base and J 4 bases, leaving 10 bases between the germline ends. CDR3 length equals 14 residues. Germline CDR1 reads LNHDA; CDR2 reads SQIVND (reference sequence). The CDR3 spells CASSIVNRLETQYF. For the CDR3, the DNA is TGTGCCAGTAGTATAGTGAACAGATTAGAGACCCAGTACTTC.

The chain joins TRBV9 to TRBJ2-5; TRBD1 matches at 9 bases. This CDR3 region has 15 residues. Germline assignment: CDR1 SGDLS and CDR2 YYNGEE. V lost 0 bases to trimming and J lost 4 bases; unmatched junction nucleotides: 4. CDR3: CASSVVGQGAETQYF. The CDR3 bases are TGTGCCAGCAGCGTAGTGGGACAGGGAGCAGAGACCCAGTACTTC.

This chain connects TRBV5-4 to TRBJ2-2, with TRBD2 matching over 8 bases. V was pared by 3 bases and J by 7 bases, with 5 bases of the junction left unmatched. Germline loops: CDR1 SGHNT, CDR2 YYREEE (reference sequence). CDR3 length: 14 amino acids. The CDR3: CASSSGLGVGELFF. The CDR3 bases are TGTGCCAGCAGCTCGGGACTAGGGGTCGGGGAGCTGTTTTTT.

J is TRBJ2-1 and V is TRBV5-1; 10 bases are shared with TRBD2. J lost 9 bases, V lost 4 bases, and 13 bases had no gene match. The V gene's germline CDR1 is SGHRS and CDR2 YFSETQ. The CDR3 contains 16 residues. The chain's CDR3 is CASSPPGLAGVGEQFF. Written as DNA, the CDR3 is TGCGCCAGCAGCCCCCCAGGGCTAGCGGGAGTAGGTGAGCAGTTCTTC.

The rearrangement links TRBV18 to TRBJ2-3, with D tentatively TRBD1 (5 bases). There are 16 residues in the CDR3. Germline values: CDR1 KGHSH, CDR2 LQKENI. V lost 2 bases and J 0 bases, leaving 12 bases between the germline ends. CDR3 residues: CASSPEAGHSTDTQYF. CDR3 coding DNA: TGTGCCAGCTCACCAGAGGCAGGACACAGCACAGATACGCAGTATTTT.

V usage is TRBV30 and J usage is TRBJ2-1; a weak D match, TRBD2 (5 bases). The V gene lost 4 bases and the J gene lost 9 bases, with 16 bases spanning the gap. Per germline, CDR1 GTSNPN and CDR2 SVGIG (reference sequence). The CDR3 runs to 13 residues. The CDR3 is CAWTINRAGEQFF. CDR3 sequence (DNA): TGTGCCTGGACCATCAATAGGGCGGGTGAGCAGTTCTTC.

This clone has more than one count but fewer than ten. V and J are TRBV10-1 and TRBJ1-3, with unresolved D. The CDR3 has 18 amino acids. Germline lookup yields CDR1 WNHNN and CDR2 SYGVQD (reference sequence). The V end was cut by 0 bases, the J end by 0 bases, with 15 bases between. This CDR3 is CASSESSRILASGNTIYF. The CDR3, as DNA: TGCGCCAGCAGTGAGTCTTCTAGGATCTTGGCCTCTGGAAACACCATATATTTT.

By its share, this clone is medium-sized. CDR3 region: CASSRPGWGDEKLFF. The CDR3 region has the DNA TGTGCCAGCAGCCGTCCCGGCTGGGGAGACGAAAAACTGTTTTTT. The V and J genes are TRBV28 and TRBJ1-4; no reliable D call. Trimming took 6 bases from V and 8 from J, leaving 19 bases between them. CDR3 length: 15 residues. Germline CDR1 MDHEN, CDR2 SYDVKM.

The CDR3 spells CASSILVSRGGANVLTF. Here the CDR3 DNA reads TGTGCCAGTAGTATTTTGGTCAGCCGGGGAGGGGCCAACGTCCTGACTTTC. The chain uses TRBV19 and TRBJ2-6; the D gene is possibly TRBD2 (5 bases). V lost 3 bases to trimming and J lost 4 bases, with 16 bases between them. This CDR3 comprises 17 residues. Germline V lookup: CDR1 LNHDA, CDR2 SQIVND (reference sequence).

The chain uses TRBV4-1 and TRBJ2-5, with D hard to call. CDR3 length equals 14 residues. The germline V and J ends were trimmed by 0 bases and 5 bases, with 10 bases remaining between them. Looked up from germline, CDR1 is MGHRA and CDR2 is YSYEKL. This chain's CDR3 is CASSQDRSRETQYF. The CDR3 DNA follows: TGCGCCAGCAGCCAAGATCGAAGTCGGGAGACCCAGTACTTC.

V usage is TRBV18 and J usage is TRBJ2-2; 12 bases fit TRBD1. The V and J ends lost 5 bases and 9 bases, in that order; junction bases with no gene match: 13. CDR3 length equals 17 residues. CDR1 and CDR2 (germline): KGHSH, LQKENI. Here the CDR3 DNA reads TGTGCCAGCTCAACAGGCCCGGGACAGGGGGCGCTTCGGGAGCTGTTTTTT. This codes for CASSTGPGQGALRELFF.

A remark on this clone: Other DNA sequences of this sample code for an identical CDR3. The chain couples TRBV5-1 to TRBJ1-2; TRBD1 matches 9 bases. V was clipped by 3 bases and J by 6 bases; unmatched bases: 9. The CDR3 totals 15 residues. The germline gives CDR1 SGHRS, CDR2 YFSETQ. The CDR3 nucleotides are TGCGCCAGCAGCTCCGGCTTAACAGGGGGCGATGGCTACACCTTC. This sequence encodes CASSSGLTGGDGYTF. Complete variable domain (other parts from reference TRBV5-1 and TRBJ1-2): KAGVTQTPRYLIKTRGQQVTLSCSPISGHRSVSWYQQTPGQGLQFLFEYFSETQRNKGNFPGRFSGRQFSNSRSEMNVSTLELGDSALYLCASSSGLTGGDGYTFGSGTRLTVV.

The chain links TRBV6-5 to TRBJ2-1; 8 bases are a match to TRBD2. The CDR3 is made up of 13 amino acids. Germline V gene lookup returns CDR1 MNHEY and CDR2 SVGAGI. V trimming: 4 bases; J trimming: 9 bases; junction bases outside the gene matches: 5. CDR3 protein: CASSFGGAGEQFF. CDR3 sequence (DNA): TGTGCCAGCAGTTTCGGGGGGGCCGGTGAGCAGTTCTTC.

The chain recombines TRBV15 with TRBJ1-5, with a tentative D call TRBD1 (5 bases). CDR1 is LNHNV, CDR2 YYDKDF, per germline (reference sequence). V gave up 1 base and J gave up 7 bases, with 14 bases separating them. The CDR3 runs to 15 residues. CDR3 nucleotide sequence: TGTGCCACCAGCAGAGTGGGTAGGGGAGGACAGCCCCAGCATTTT. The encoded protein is CATSRVGRGGQPQHF.

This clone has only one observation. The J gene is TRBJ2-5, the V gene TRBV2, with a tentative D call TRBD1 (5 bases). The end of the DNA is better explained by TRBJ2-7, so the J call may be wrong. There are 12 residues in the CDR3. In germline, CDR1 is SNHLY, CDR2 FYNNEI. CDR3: CASNRGNYEQYF. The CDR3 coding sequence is TGTGCCAGCAATAGGGGTAACTACGAGCAGTACTTC.

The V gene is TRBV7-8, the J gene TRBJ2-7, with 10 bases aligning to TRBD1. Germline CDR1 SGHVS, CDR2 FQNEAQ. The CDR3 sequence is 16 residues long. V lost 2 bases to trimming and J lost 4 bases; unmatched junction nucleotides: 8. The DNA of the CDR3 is TGTGCCAGCAGCTTAAGATCCGGGACAGGGGATTACGAGCAGTACTTC. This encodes CASSLRSGTGDYEQYF.

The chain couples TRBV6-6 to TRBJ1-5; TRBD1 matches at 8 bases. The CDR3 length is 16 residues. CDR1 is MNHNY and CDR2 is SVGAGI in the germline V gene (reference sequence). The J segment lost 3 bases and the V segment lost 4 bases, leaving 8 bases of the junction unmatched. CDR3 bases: TGTGCCAGCAGTTGGGCCGGGACAGGAGTCAATCAGCCCCAGCATTTT. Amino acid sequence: CASSWAGTGVNQPQHF.

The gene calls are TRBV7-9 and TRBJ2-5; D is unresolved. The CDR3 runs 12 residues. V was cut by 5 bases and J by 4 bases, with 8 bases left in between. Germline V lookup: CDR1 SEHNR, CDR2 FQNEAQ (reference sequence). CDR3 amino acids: CASSPPGETQYF. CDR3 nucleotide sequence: TGTGCCAGCAGCCCCCCAGGAGAGACCCAGTACTTC.

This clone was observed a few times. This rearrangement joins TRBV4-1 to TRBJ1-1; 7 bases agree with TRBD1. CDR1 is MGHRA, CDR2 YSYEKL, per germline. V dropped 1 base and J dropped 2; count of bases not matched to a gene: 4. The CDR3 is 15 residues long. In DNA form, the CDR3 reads TGCGCCAGCAGCCAAGTCGGGACAGCTAACACTGAAGCTTTCTTT. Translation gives CASSQVGTANTEAFF.

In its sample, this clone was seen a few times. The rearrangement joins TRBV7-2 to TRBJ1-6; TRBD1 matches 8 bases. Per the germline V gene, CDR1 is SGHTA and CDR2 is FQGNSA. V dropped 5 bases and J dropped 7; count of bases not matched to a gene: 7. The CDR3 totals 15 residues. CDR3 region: CASSPRTGQNSPLHF. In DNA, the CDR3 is TGTGCCAGCAGCCCACGGACAGGGCAAAATTCACCCCTCCACTTT. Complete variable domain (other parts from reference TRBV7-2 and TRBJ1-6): GAGVSQSPSNKVTEKGKDVELRCDPISGHTALYWYRQSLGQGLEFLIYFQGNSAPDKSGLPSDRFSAERTGGSVSTLTIQRTQQEDSAVYLCASSPRTGQNSPLHFGNGTRLTVT.

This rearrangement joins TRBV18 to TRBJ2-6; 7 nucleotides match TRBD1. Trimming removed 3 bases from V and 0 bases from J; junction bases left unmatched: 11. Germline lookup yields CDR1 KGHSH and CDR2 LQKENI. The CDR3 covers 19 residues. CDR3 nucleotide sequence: TGTGCCAGCTCACCGTCGTCGAACAGGGGAATCTCTGGGGCCAACGTCCTGACTTTC. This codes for CASSPSSNRGISGANVLTF.

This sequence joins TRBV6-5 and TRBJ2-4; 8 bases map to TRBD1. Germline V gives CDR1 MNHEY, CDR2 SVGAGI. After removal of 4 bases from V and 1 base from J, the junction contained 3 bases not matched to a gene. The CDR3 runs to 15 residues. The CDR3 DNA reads TGTGCCAGCAGTTTGCAGGGGGCGGCCAAAAACATTCAGTACTTC. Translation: CASSLQGAAKNIQYF.